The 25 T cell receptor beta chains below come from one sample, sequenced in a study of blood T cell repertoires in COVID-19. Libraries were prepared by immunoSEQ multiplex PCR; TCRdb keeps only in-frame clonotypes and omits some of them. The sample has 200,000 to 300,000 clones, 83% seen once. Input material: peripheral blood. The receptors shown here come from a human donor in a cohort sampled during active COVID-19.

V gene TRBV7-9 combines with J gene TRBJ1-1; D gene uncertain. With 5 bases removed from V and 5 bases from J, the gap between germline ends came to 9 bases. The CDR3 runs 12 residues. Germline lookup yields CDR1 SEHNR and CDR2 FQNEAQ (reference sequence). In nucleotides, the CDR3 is TGTGCCAGCAGCCGCCTGACAACTGAAGCTTTCTTT. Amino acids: CASSRLTTEAFF.

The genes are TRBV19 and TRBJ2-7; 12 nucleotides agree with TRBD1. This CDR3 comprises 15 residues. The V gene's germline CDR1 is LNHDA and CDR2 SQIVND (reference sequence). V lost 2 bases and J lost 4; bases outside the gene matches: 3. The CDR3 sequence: CASSILGQGAYEQYF. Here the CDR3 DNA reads TGTGCCAGTAGTATATTGGGACAGGGGGCTTACGAGCAGTACTTC.

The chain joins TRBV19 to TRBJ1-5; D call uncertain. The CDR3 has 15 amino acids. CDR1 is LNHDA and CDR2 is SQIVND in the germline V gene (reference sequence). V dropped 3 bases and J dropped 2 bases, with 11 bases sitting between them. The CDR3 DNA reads TGTGCCAGTAGTATGGGTAGGACTGGCAATCAGCCCCAGCATTTT. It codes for CASSMGRTGNQPQHF.

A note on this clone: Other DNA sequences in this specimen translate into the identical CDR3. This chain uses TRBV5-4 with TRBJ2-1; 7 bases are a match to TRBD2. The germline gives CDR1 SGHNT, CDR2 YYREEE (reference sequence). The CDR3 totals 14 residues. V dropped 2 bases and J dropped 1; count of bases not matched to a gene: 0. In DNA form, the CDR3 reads TGTGCCAGCAGCTTAGCGGGGTCCTACAATGAGCAGTTCTTC. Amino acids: CASSLAGSYNEQFF.

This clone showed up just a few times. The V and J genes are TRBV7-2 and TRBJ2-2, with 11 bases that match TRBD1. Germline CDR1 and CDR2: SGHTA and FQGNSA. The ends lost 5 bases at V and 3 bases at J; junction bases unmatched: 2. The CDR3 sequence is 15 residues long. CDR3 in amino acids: CASSRTGGYTGELFF. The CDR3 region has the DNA TGTGCCAGCAGCCGGACAGGGGGCTACACCGGGGAGCTGTTTTTT.

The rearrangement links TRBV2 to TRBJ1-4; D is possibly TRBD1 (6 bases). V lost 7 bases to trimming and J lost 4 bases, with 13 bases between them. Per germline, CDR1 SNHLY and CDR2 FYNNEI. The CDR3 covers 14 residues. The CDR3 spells CASKGDIYNEKLFF. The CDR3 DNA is TGTGCCAGCAAAGGGGACATATATAATGAAAAACTGTTTTTT.

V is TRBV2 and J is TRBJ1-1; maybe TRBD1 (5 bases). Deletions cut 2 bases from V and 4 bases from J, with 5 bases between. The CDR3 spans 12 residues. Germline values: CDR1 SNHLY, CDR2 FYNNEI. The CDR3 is CASSEQGTEAFF. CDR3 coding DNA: TGTGCCAGCAGTGAACAGGGCACTGAAGCTTTCTTT. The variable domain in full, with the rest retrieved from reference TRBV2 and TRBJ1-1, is EPEVTQTPSHQVTQMGQEVILRCVPISNHLYFYWYRQILGQKVEFLVSFYNNEISEKSEIFDDQFSVERPDGSNFTLKIRSTKLEDSAMYFCASSEQGTEAFFGQGTRLTVV.

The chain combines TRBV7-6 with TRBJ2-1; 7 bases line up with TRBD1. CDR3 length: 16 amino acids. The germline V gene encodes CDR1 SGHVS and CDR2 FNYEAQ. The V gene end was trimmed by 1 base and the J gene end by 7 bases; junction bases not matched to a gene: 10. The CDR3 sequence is CASSLEGAQGRNEQFF. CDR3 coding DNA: TGTGCCAGCAGCTTAGAGGGGGCACAGGGGCGGAATGAGCAGTTCTTC. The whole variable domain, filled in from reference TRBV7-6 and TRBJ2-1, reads GAGVSQSPRYKVTKRGQDVALRCDPISGHVSLYWYRQALGQGPEFLTYFNYEAQQDKSGLPNDRFSAERPEGSISTLTIQRTEQRDSAMYRCASSLEGAQGRNEQFFGPGTRLTVL.

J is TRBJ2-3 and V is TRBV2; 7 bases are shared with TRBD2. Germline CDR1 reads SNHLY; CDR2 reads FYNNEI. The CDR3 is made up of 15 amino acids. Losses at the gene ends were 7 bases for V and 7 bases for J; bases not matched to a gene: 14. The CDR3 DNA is TGTGCCAGCAAGGTGCTGGGCGGGAGTGGGAATACGCAGTATTTT. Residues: CASKVLGGSGNTQYF.

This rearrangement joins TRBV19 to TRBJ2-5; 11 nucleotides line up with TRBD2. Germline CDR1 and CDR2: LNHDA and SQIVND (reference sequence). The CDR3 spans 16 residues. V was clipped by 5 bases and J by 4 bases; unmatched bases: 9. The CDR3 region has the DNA TGTGCCAGTAGTGGAACCGGGACTAGCGGAGTAGAGACCCAGTACTTC. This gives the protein CASSGTGTSGVETQYF.

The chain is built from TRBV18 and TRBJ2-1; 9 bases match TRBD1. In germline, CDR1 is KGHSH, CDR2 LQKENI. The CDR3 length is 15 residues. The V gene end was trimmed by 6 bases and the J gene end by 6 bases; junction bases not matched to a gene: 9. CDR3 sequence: CASSDYGTGSNEQFF. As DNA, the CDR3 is TGTGCCAGCTCGGATTACGGGACAGGGAGCAATGAGCAGTTCTTC.

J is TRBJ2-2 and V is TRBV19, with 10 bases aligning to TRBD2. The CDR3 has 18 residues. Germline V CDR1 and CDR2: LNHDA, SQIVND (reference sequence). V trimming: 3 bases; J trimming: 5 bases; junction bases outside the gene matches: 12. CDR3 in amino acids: CASSMDAAGGPLTGELFF. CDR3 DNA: TGTGCCAGTAGTATGGACGCAGCGGGAGGGCCTCTAACCGGGGAGCTGTTTTTT.

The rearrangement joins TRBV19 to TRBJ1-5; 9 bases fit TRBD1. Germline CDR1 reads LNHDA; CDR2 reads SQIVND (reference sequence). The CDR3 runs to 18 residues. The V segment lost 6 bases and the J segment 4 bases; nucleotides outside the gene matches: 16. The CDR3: CASSPSGARTGANQPQHF. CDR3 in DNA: TGTGCCAGTAGCCCATCCGGAGCCAGGACAGGGGCTAATCAGCCCCAGCATTTT.

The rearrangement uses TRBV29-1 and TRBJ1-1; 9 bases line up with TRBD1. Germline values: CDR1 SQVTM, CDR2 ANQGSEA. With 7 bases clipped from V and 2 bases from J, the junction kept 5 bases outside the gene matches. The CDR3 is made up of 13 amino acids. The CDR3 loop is CSGRDRVNTEAFF. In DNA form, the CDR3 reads TGCAGCGGCCGGGACAGGGTTAACACTGAAGCTTTCTTT.

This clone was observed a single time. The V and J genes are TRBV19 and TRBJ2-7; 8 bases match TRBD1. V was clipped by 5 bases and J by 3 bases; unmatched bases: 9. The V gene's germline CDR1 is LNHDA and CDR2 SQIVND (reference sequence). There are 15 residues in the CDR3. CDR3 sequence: CASSPATGTGYEQYF. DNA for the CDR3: TGTGCCAGTAGTCCCGCGACCGGGACAGGCTACGAGCAGTACTTC.

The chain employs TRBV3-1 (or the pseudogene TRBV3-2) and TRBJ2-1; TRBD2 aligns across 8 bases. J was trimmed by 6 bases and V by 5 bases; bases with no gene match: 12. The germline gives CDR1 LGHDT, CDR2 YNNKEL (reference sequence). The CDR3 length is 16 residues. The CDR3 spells CASSYDRGGDFNEQFF. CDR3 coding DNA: TGTGCCAGCAGCTACGATCGGGGGGGCGATTTCAATGAGCAGTTCTTC.

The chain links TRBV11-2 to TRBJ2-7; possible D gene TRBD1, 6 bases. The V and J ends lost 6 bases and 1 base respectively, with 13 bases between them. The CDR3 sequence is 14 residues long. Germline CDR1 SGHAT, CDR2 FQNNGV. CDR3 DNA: TGTGCCAGCAGTTATCCGGGACAATCCTACGAGCAGTACTTC. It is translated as CASSYPGQSYEQYF.

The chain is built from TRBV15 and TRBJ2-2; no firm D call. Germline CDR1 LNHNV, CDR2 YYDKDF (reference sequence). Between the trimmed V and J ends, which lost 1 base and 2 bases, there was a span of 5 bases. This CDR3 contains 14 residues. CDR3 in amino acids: CATSRALNTGELFF. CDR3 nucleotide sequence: TGTGCCACCAGCAGAGCCCTAAACACCGGGGAGCTGTTTTTT.

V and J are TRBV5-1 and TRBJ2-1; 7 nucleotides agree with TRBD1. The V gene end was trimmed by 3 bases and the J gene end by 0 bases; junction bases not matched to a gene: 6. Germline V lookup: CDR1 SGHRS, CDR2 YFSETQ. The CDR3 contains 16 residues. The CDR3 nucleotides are TGCGCCAGCAGCTCCTTTAGACAGGGCTCCTACAATGAGCAGTTCTTC. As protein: CASSSFRQGSYNEQFF.

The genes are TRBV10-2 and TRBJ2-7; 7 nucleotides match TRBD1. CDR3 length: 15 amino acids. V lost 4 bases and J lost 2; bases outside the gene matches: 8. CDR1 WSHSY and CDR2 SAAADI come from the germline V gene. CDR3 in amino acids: CASSVAWDRAYEQYF. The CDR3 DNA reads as TGCGCCAGCAGTGTAGCTTGGGACAGAGCCTACGAGCAGTACTTC.

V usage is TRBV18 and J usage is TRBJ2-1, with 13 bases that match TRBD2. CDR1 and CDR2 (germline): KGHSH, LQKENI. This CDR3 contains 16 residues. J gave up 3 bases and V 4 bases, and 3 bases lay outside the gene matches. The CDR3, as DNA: TGTGCCAGCTCACGGACTAGCGGGAGTAGCTACAATGAGCAGTTCTTC. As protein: CASSRTSGSSYNEQFF.

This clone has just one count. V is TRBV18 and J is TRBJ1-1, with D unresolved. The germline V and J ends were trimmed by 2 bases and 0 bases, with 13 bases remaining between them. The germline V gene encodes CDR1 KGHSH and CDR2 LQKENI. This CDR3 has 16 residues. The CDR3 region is CASSPTTGGMNTEAFF. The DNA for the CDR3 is TGTGCCAGCTCACCAACCACGGGAGGGATGAACACTGAAGCTTTCTTT.

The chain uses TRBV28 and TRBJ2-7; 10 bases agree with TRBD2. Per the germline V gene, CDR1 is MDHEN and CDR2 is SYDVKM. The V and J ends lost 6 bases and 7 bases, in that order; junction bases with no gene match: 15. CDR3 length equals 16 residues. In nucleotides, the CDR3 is TGTGCCAGCAGCGGCGGGGCAGCGGGAGGGCCTTATGAGCAGTACTTC. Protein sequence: CASSGGAAGGPYEQYF.

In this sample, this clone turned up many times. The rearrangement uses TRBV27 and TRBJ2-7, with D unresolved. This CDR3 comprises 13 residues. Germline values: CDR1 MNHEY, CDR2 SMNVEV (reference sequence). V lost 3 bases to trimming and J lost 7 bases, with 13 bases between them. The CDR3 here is CASSFTTAGEQYF. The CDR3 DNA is TGTGCCAGCAGTTTCACTACGGCTGGGGAGCAGTACTTC.

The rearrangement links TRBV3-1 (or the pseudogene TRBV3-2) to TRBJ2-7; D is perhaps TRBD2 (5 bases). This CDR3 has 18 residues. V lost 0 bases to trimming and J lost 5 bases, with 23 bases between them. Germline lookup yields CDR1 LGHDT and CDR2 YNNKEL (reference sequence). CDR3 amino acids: CASSQEFPFEGSIDEQYF. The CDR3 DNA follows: TGTGCCAGCAGCCAAGAGTTCCCTTTCGAAGGGAGTATTGACGAGCAGTACTTC.